The present TCR beta chain was sequenced within a study of regulatory T cells in long-lasting Graves disease. Study-wide results and limits: Persistent Graves' patients showed reduced TCR diversity versus newly diagnosed patients.

Construction of the TCR beta libraries employed iRepertoire HTBI primers in conjunction with Arm-PCR of CDR3 regions. Each CDR3 protein is one row after TCRdb ran MiXCR on the multiplex PCR reads. The table includes some 370,000 distinct CDR3 sequences, about 20% detected once. Time point noted: persistent/refractory GD, antithyroid drugs over 5 years with positive TRAb. TCR sequences were obtained from RNA taken from PBMCs. The V end lost 4 bases, the J end lost 5 bases, and 15 bases lay between the germline ends. Germline V lookup: CDR1 SGHDT, CDR2 YYEEEE. The CDR3 is 14 residues long. As regards this clonotype: The antigen is undetermined.

This receptor was obtained from a female donor with Graves disease. The sample in question was peripheral blood mononuclear cells (PBMCs), obtained when the disease was refractory, from a patient treated with antithyroid drugs. The genes are TRBV5-6 and TRBJ2-5; D is possibly TRBD2 (6 bases). This CDR3 reads CASSGGVGGETQYF. The CDR3 DNA reads TGTGCCAGCAGCGGAGGAGTTGGGGGGGAGACCCAGTACTTC.